The rows below give T cell receptor beta chains drawn from one sample of a study of human T cells and chemical hapten exposure. TCRdb analysed the RACE reads with MiXCR anew, one entry per CDR3 protein. Found here are roughly 97,000 distinct CDR3 sequences, 25% to 35% of them singletons; the top ten hold about 9.3%. Sequenced here: whole blood, sampled in connection with sensitization to the hapten diphenylcyclopropenone (DPC). The receptors stem from a man in his forties with alopecia areata. Some clones in this sample may be carry-over from other donors' samples. Each CDR3 is given with its conserved first and last residue. D genes are given only for firm matches. Expanded clones are given a class, and other clones once, few, many or no size at all.

clone size: NA; J gene: TRBJ2-1; D gene: TRBD2; V gene: TRBV27; CDR3 DNA: TGTGCCAGCAGTTTATCACCGGGACTAGCGCGTTATGAGCAGTTCTTC; CDR3 protein: CASSLSPGLARYEQFF
clone size: NA; J gene: TRBJ1-5; D gene: TRBD1; V gene: TRBV6-9; CDR3 DNA: TGTGCCAGCGGAGGCCTACAGGGGACACGCAATCAGCCCCAGCATTTT; CDR3 protein: CASGGLQGTRNQPQHF
clone size: few; J gene: TRBJ2-1; D gene: NA; V gene: TRBV4-2; CDR3 DNA: TGTGCCAGCAGCCAAGATGTAAACCGAAACAATGAGCAGTTCTTC; CDR3 protein: CASSQDVNRNNEQFF
clone size: few; J gene: TRBJ2-3; D gene: NA; V gene: TRBV12-3/TRBV12-4; CDR3 DNA: TGTGCCAGCACTAAGTTAACTAGCAGCGCAGATACGCAGTATTTT; CDR3 protein: CASTKLTSSADTQYF
clone size: NA; J gene: TRBJ2-3; D gene: TRBD2; V gene: TRBV28; CDR3 DNA: TGTGCCAGCAGTGTTCAGGGACGGGAGGGAGCAGATACGCAGTATTTT; CDR3 protein: CASSVQGREGADTQYF
clone size: few; J gene: TRBJ2-5; D gene: NA; V gene: TRBV3-1; CDR3 DNA: TGTGCCAGCGGACTTTCTCAAGAGACCCAGTACTTC; CDR3 protein: CASGLSQETQYF
clone size: NA; J gene: TRBJ2-3; D gene: TRBD2; V gene: TRBV6-5; CDR3 DNA: TGTGCCAGCAGTTACTCTGGGGGGGGCACAGATACGCAGTATTTT; CDR3 protein: CASSYSGGGTDTQYF
clone size: few; J gene: TRBJ2-5; D gene: NA; V gene: TRBV20-1; CDR3 DNA: TGCAGTGCTAGGAGGGCTCAAGAGACCCAGTACTTC; CDR3 protein: CSARRAQETQYF
clone size: NA; J gene: TRBJ2-5; D gene: NA; V gene: TRBV6-5; CDR3 DNA: TGTGCCAGCAGTTACGGTCTAGAGGAGACCCAGTACTTC; CDR3 protein: CASSYGLEETQYF
clone size: NA; J gene: TRBJ1-5; D gene: NA; V gene: TRBV27; CDR3 DNA: TGTGCCAGCAGTTCCTTGACAGGCCCTAATCAGCCCCAGCATTTT; CDR3 protein: CASSSLTGPNQPQHF
clone size: NA; J gene: TRBJ2-3; D gene: TRBD1; V gene: TRBV6-5; CDR3 DNA: TGTGCCAGCAGGCCCCCGCTTGGACAGGGGCGACCCAGTACGCAGTATTTT; CDR3 protein: CASRPPLGQGRPSTQYF
clone size: few; J gene: TRBJ2-4; D gene: TRBD2; V gene: TRBV11-1; CDR3 DNA: TGTGCCAGCAGCCCGGGACTAGCGGGAGTAACAGCCAAAAACATTCAGTACTTC; CDR3 protein: CASSPGLAGVTAKNIQYF
clone size: few; J gene: TRBJ2-1; D gene: NA; V gene: TRBV12-3/TRBV12-4; CDR3 DNA: TGTGCCAGCAGTTTGTCCTCCAAAGCTCTCCCCTACAATGAGCAGTTCTTC; CDR3 protein: CASSLSSKALPYNEQFF
clone size: NA; J gene: TRBJ2-3; D gene: NA; V gene: TRBV6-2/TRBV6-3; CDR3 DNA: TGTGCCAGCAGTTACTCGACAGGAGATACGCAGTATTTT; CDR3 protein: CASSYSTGDTQYF
clone size: NA; J gene: TRBJ1-5; D gene: NA; V gene: TRBV28; CDR3 DNA: TGTGCCAGCAGTTCCCCCCCGGGGGCCAATCAGCCCCAGCATTTT; CDR3 protein: CASSSPPGANQPQHF
clone size: few; J gene: TRBJ2-2; D gene: NA; V gene: TRBV5-1; CDR3 DNA: TGCGCCAGCAGCTTGGCGGGCCCCGGGGAGCTGTTTTTT; CDR3 protein: CASSLAGPGELFF
clone size: few; J gene: TRBJ2-5; D gene: TRBD2; V gene: TRBV4-2; CDR3 DNA: TGTGCCAGCAGCCAAGGAGGTAGCGGGAGTCGGCAAGAGACCCAGTACTTC; CDR3 protein: CASSQGGSGSRQETQYF
clone size: many; J gene: TRBJ2-6; D gene: NA; V gene: TRBV10-3; CDR3 DNA: TGTGCCACCTACAAGACAGGCAGCTCTGGGGCCAACGTCCTGACTTTC; CDR3 protein: CATYKTGSSGANVLTF
clone size: NA; J gene: TRBJ2-5; D gene: TRBD1; V gene: TRBV12-3/TRBV12-4; CDR3 DNA: TGTGCCAGCAATCGACAGGGAGAAGAGACCCAGTACTTC; CDR3 protein: CASNRQGEETQYF
clone size: few; J gene: TRBJ2-7; D gene: NA; V gene: TRBV9; CDR3 DNA: TGTGCCAGCAGCGCAGACAGTGAGAGCTCCTACGAGCAGTACTTC; CDR3 protein: CASSADSESSYEQYF
clone size: few; J gene: TRBJ1-1; D gene: NA; V gene: TRBV5-6; CDR3 DNA: TGTGCCAGCAGCTTTACGACAGGAGCTGAAGCTTTCTTT; CDR3 protein: CASSFTTGAEAFF
clone size: NA; J gene: TRBJ1-4; D gene: TRBD1; V gene: TRBV5-4; CDR3 DNA: TGTGCCAGCAGCTTGGACAGACAGGGGGCAGGCGGTGAAAAACTGTTTTTT; CDR3 protein: CASSLDRQGAGGEKLFF
clone size: few; J gene: TRBJ2-3; D gene: NA; V gene: TRBV5-4; CDR3 DNA: TGTGCCAGCAGCTCCAATTGGGGGGAGTCTGGAGATACGCAGTATTTT; CDR3 protein: CASSSNWGESGDTQYF
clone size: few; J gene: TRBJ2-5; D gene: NA; V gene: TRBV5-1; CDR3 DNA: TGCGCCAGCAGCTTGGATAAGGGGTCAGAGACCCAGTACTTC; CDR3 protein: CASSLDKGSETQYF
clone size: NA; J gene: TRBJ1-6; D gene: NA; V gene: TRBV5-4; CDR3 DNA: TGTGCCAGCAGCTTGGGTGGGGGTGTCAATTCACCCCTCCACTTT; CDR3 protein: CASSLGGGVNSPLHF
clone size: few; J gene: TRBJ2-1; D gene: NA; V gene: TRBV28; CDR3 DNA: TGTGCCAGCAGCCCCTCGGCTCAAGGGGCTCACGGGCAGTTCTTC; CDR3 protein: CASSPSAQGAHGQFF
clone size: NA; J gene: TRBJ2-3; D gene: NA; V gene: TRBV12-3/TRBV12-4; CDR3 DNA: TGTGCCAGCAGTTTACTACCGGGCACAGATACGCAGTATTTT; CDR3 protein: CASSLLPGTDTQYF
clone size: few; J gene: TRBJ1-5; D gene: TRBD1; V gene: TRBV27; CDR3 DNA: TGTGCCAGCAGTCGGGGGACAGGCAATCAGCCCCAGCATTTT; CDR3 protein: CASSRGTGNQPQHF
clone size: NA; J gene: TRBJ2-5; D gene: TRBD1; V gene: TRBV7-2; CDR3 DNA: TGTGCCAGCAGCTTGACAGGGGGCGCAGGAGAGACCCAGTACTTC; CDR3 protein: CASSLTGGAGETQYF
clone size: few; J gene: TRBJ2-3; D gene: NA; V gene: TRBV10-3; CDR3 DNA: TGTGCCATCCTGATAGAGGAACTAGTTGATACGCAGTATTTT; CDR3 protein: CAILIEELVDTQYF
clone size: NA; J gene: TRBJ2-7; D gene: TRBD2; V gene: TRBV20-1; CDR3 DNA: TGCAGTGCTAGAGATCCCCTGGCGGGAGGGTCCTACGAGCAGTACTTC; CDR3 protein: CSARDPLAGGSYEQYF
clone size: few; J gene: TRBJ2-3; D gene: TRBD2; V gene: TRBV3-1; CDR3 DNA: TGTGCCAGCAGCCCCCAGGGAGCGGGAGTGAGCACAGATACGCAGTATTTT; CDR3 protein: CASSPQGAGVSTDTQYF
clone size: NA; J gene: TRBJ1-1; D gene: NA; V gene: TRBV6-2/TRBV6-3; CDR3 DNA: TGTGCCAGCAGTTACTCGATCGAGGTTATGAACACTGAAGCTTTCTTT; CDR3 protein: CASSYSIEVMNTEAFF
clone size: NA; J gene: TRBJ2-1; D gene: NA; V gene: TRBV6-5; CDR3 DNA: TGTGCCAGCACCACCCTGGGTCGGGCAGACAGGGAGGGCAGGGGCCAAATAACTTTC; CDR3 protein: CASTTLGRADREGRGQITF
clone size: NA; J gene: TRBJ1-2; D gene: NA; V gene: TRBV9; CDR3 DNA: TGTGCCAGCAGCGTAGCTGGACATTTCCCTAACTATGGCTACACCTTC; CDR3 protein: CASSVAGHFPNYGYTF
clone size: NA; J gene: TRBJ1-5; D gene: TRBD1; V gene: TRBV6-1; CDR3 DNA: TGTGCCAGCACCGCTAGGACAGGGGATCAGCCCCAGCATTTT; CDR3 protein: CASTARTGDQPQHF
clone size: NA; J gene: TRBJ2-7; D gene: NA; V gene: TRBV20-1; CDR3 DNA: TGCAGTGCTCAAGTTAGCTGGGCCTACGAGCAGTACTTC; CDR3 protein: CSAQVSWAYEQYF
clone size: NA; J gene: TRBJ2-2; D gene: TRBD2; V gene: TRBV5-1; CDR3 DNA: TGCGCCAGCAGCTTGCGGACTAGTGTGGTACCCGGGGAGCTGTTTTTT; CDR3 protein: CASSLRTSVVPGELFF
clone size: NA; J gene: TRBJ1-2; D gene: NA; V gene: TRBV2; CDR3 DNA: TGTGCCAGCAGTGAGACGACAGGAACCCTCTATGGCTACACCTTC; CDR3 protein: CASSETTGTLYGYTF
clone size: few; J gene: TRBJ2-5; D gene: TRBD1; V gene: TRBV27; CDR3 DNA: TGTGCCAGCAGTCAAACCCGGGACAGAGCTCAAGAGACCCAGTACTTC; CDR3 protein: CASSQTRDRAQETQYF
clone size: few; J gene: TRBJ2-1; D gene: NA; V gene: TRBV14; CDR3 DNA: TGTGCCAGCAGTTCGGCCGGGAGTCAGGCCAATGAGCAGTTCTTC; CDR3 protein: CASSSAGSQANEQFF
clone size: few; J gene: TRBJ2-1; D gene: TRBD2; V gene: TRBV14; CDR3 DNA: TGTGCCAGCAACGGGGGGGCTGGCTCCTACAATGAGCAGTTCTTC; CDR3 protein: CASNGGAGSYNEQFF
clone size: few; J gene: TRBJ2-3; D gene: NA; V gene: TRBV9; CDR3 DNA: TGTGCCAGCAGCGAGGGGATACGGGATACGCAGTATTTT; CDR3 protein: CASSEGIRDTQYF
clone size: few; J gene: TRBJ1-4; D gene: TRBD1; V gene: TRBV28; CDR3 DNA: TGTGCCAGCAGTTTAACAGGGGGCGATGAAAAACTGTTTTTT; CDR3 protein: CASSLTGGDEKLFF
clone size: NA; J gene: TRBJ2-3; D gene: TRBD2; V gene: TRBV29-1; CDR3 DNA: TGCAGCGGGGGGCTAGCGGGAGCGGGGCGCACAGATACGCAGTATTTT; CDR3 protein: CSGGLAGAGRTDTQYF
clone size: many; J gene: TRBJ1-5; D gene: TRBD1; V gene: TRBV20-1; CDR3 DNA: TGCAGTGCTAGAGACCCGGGACAGCCCAATCAGCCCCAGCATTTT; CDR3 protein: CSARDPGQPNQPQHF
clone size: once; J gene: TRBJ2-7; D gene: TRBD1; V gene: TRBV4-1; CDR3 DNA: TGCGCCAGCAGCCTGGACAGGGCCTACGAGCAGTACTTC; CDR3 protein: CASSLDRAYEQYF
clone size: NA; J gene: TRBJ1-5; D gene: NA; V gene: TRBV6-2/TRBV6-3; CDR3 DNA: TGTGCCAGCTGCGGGGAGGGCAATCAGCCCCAGCATTTT; CDR3 protein: CASCGEGNQPQHF
clone size: NA; J gene: TRBJ2-7; D gene: TRBD1; V gene: TRBV20-1; CDR3 DNA: TGCAGTGCTCCGGACAGGGTCTACGAGCAGTACTTC; CDR3 protein: CSAPDRVYEQYF
clone size: medium-sized; J gene: TRBJ2-5; D gene: TRBD1; V gene: TRBV5-1; CDR3 DNA: TGCGCCAGCTGCCCCTATGGGACAGGGCAAGAGACCCAGTACTTC; CDR3 protein: CASCPYGTGQETQYF
clone size: NA; J gene: TRBJ2-5; D gene: NA; V gene: TRBV7-2; CDR3 DNA: TGTGCCAGCAGCCAAGACAGGTCGGCGGAGACCCAGTACTTC; CDR3 protein: CASSQDRSAETQYF
clone size: NA; J gene: TRBJ2-3; D gene: NA; V gene: TRBV20-1; CDR3 DNA: TGCAGTGCGCTCCAAGGAACAGATACGCAGTATTTT; CDR3 protein: CSALQGTDTQYF
clone size: NA; J gene: TRBJ2-1; D gene: NA; V gene: TRBV4-1; CDR3 DNA: TGCGCCAGCAGCCAAGATAGTGCGGTTGAGCAGTTCTTC; CDR3 protein: CASSQDSAVEQFF